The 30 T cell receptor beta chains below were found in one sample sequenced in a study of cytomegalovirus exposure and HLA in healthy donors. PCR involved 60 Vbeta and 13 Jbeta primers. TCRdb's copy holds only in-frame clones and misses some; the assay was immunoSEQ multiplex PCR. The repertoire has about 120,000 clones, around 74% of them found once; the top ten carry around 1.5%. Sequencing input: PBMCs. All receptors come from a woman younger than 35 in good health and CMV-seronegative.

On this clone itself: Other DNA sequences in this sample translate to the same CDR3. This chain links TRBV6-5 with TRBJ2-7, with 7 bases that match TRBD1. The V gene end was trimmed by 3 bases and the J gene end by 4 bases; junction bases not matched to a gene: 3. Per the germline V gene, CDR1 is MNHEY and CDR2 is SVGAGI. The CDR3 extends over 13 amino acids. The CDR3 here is CASSYSRGYEQYF. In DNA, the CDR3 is TGTGCCAGCAGTTATAGCAGGGGGTACGAGCAGTACTTC.

For the CDR3, the DNA is TGTGCCAGCAGTGAAATTTCGCAGGGAAAGCTGTTTTTT. It translates to CASSEISQGKLFF. The chain combines TRBV6-1 with TRBJ2-2; the D gene is possibly TRBD1 (5 bases). The CDR3 runs to 13 residues. The ends were cut back, 2 bases at V and 12 bases at J, with 13 bases in the middle. Germline V gene lookup returns CDR1 MNHNS and CDR2 SASEGT.

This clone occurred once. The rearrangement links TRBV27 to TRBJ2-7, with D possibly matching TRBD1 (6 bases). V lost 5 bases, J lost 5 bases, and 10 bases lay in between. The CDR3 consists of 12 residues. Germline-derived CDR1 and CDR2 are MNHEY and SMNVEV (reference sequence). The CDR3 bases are TGTGCCAGCAGTACATACAGGGACGAGCAGTACTTC. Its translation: CASSTYRDEQYF.

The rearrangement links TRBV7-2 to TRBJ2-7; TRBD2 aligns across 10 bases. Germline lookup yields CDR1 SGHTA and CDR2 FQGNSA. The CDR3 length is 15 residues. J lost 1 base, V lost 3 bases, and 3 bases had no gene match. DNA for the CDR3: TGTGCCAGCAGCTTTACTAGCGGGGTATCCTACGAGCAGTACTTC. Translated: CASSFTSGVSYEQYF.

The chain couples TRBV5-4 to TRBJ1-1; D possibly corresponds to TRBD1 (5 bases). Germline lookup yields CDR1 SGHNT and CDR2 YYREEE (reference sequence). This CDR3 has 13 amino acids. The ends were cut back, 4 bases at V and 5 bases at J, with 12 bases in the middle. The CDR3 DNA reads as TGTGCCAGCAGCCCCTCCGCAGGGACTGAAGCTTTCTTT. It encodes CASSPSAGTEAFF. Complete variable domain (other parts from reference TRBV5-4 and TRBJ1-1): ETGVTQSPTHLIKTRGQQVTLRCSSQSGHNTVSWYQQALGQGPQFIFQYYREEENGRGNFPPRFSGLQFPNYSSELNVNALELDDSALYLCASSPSAGTEAFFGQGTRLTVV.

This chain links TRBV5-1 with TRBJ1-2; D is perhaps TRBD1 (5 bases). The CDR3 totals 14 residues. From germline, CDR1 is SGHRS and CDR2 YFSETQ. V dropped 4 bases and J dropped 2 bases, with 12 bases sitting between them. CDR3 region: CASSPRQLNYGYTF. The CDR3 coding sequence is TGCGCCAGCAGCCCCCGACAGTTAAACTATGGCTACACCTTC.

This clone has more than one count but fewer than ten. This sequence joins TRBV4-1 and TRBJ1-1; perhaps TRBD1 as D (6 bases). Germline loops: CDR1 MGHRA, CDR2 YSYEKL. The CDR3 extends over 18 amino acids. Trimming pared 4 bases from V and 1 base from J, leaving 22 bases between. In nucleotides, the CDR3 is TGCGCCAGCAGCCGGGCCTTCAGGGGCCAGGGATCGAACACTGAAGCTTTCTTT. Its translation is CASSRAFRGQGSNTEAFF.

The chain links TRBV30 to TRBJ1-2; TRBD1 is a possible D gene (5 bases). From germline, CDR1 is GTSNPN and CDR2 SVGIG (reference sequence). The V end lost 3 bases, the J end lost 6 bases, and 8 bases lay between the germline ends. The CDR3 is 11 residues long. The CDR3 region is CAWRSTDGYTF. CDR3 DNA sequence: TGTGCCTGGAGATCGACAGATGGCTACACCTTC. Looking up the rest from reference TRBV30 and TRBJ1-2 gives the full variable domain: SQTIHQWPATLVQPVGSPLSLECTVEGTSNPNLYWYRQAAGRGLQLLFYSVGIGQISSEVPQNLSASRPQDRQFILSSKKLLLSDSGFYLCAWRSTDGYTFGSGTRLTVV.

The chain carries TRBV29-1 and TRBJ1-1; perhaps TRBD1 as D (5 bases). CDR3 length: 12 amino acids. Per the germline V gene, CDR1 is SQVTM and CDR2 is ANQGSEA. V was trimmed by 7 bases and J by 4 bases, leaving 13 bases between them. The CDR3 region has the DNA TGCAGCGGGGTAACAGGAAGCACTGAAGCTTTCTTT. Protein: CSGVTGSTEAFF.

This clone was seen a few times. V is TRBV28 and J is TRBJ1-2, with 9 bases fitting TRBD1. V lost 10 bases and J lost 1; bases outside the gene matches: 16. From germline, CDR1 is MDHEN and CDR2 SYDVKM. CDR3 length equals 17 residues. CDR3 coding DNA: TGTGCCACCAAGTCCGGGGACAGGGTTATACTTAACTATGGCTACACCTTC. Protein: CATKSGDRVILNYGYTF.

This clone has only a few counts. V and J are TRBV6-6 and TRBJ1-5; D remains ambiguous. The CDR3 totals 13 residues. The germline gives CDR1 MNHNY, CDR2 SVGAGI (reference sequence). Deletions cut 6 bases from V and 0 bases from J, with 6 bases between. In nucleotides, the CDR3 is TGTGCCAGCAGGCTATATAGCAATCAGCCCCAGCATTTT. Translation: CASRLYSNQPQHF.

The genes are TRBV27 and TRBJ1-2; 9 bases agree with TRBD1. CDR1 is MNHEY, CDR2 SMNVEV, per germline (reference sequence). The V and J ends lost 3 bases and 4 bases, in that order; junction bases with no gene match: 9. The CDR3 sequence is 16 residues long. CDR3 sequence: CASSFLGTGKLYGYTF. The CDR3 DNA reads TGTGCCAGCAGTTTCCTCGGGACAGGGAAACTCTATGGCTACACCTTC.

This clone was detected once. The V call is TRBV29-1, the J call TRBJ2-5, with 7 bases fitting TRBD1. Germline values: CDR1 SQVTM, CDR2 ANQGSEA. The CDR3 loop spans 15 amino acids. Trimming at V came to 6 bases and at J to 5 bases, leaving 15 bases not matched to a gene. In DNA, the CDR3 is TGCAGCGTGAAGACAGGGATTGGTGCGGTGGAGACCCAGTACTTC. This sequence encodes CSVKTGIGAVETQYF.

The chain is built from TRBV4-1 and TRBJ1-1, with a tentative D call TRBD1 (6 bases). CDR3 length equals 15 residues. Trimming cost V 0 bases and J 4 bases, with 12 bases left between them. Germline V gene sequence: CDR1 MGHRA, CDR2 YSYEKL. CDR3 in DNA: TGCGCCAGCAGCCAAGAGGACAGAAGGGGCACTGAAGCTTTCTTT. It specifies CASSQEDRRGTEAFF.

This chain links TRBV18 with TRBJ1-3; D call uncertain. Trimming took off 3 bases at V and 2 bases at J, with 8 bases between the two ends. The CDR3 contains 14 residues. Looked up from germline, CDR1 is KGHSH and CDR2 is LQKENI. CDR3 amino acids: CASSPGGPGNTIYF. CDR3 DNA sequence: TGTGCCAGCTCACCGGGAGGGCCTGGAAACACCATATATTTT.

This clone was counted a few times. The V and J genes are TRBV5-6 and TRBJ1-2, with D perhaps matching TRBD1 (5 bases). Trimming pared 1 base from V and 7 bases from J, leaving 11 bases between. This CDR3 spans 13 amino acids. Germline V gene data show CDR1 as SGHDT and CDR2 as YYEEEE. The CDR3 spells CASSLRTQGGYTF. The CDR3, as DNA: TGTGCCAGCAGCTTGAGAACGCAGGGTGGCTACACCTTC.

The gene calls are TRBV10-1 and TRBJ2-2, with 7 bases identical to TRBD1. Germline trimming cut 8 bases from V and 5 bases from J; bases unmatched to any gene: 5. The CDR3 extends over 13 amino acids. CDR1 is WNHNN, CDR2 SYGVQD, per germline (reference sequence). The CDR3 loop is CASATGLTGELFF. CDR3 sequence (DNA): TGCGCCAGCGCGACAGGGTTGACCGGGGAGCTGTTTTTT.

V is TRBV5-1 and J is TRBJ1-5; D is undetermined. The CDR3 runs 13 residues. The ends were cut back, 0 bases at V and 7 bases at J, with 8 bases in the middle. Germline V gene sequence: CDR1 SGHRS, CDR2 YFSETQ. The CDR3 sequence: CASSLGGFQPQHF. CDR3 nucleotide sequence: TGCGCCAGCAGCTTGGGAGGGTTCCAGCCCCAGCATTTT.

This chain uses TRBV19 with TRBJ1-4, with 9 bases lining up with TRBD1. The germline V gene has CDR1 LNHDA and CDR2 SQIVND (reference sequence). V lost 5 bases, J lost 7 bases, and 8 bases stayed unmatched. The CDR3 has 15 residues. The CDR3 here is CASSLLTGGSEKLFF. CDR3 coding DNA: TGTGCCAGTAGTTTGTTGACAGGGGGGAGTGAAAAACTGTTTTTT.

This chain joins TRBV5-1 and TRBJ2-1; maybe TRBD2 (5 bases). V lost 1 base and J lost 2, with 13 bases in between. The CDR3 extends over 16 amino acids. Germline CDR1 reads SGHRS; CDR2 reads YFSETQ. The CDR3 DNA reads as TGCGCCAGCAGCTTGTTAGCCCAGGAGGCCTACAATGAGCAGTTCTTC. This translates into CASSLLAQEAYNEQFF. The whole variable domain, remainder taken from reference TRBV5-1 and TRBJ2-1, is KAGVTQTPRYLIKTRGQQVTLSCSPISGHRSVSWYQQTPGQGLQFLFEYFSETQRNKGNFPGRFSGRQFSNSRSEMNVSTLELGDSALYLCASSLLAQEAYNEQFFGPGTRLTVL.

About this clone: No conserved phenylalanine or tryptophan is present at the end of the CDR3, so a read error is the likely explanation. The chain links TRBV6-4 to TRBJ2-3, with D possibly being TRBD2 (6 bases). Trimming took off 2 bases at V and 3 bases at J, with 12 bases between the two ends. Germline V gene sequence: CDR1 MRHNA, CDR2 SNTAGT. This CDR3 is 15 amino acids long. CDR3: CASSDTILATDTQYV. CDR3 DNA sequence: TGTGCCAGCAGTGACACTATACTAGCAACAGATACGCAGTATGTT.

The CDR3 DNA follows: TGCGCCAGCAGGTACCAGGGGAACGTCGGATCGTACGAGCAGTACTTC. Translated, it gives CASRYQGNVGSYEQYF. The chain has TRBV5-1 and TRBJ2-7; TRBD1 is a possible D gene (6 bases). The germline V gene encodes CDR1 SGHRS and CDR2 YFSETQ. V was cut by 5 bases and J by 4 bases, with 22 bases left in between. There are 16 residues in the CDR3.

Here the CDR3 DNA reads TGCGCCAGCAGCCAAGCAATAGCAGAGGACACAGATACGCAGTATTTT. Its translation is CASSQAIAEDTDTQYF. The chain carries TRBV4-1 and TRBJ2-3; D unresolved. V lost 1 base to trimming and J lost 2 bases, with 13 bases between them. The V gene's germline CDR1 is MGHRA and CDR2 YSYEKL. The CDR3 is made up of 16 amino acids.

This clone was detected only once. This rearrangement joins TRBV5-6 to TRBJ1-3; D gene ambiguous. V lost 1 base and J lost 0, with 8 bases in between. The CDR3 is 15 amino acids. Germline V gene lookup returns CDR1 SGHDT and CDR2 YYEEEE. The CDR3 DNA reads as TGTGCCAGCAGCTTGCTTGGCAGCTCTGGAAACACCATATATTTT. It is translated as CASSLLGSSGNTIYF. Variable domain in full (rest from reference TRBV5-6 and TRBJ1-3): DAGVTQSPTHLIKTRGQQVTLRCSPKSGHDTVSWYQQALGQGPQFIFQYYEEEERQRGNFPDRFSGHQFPNYSSELNVNALLLGDSALYLCASSLLGSSGNTIYFGEGSWLTVV.

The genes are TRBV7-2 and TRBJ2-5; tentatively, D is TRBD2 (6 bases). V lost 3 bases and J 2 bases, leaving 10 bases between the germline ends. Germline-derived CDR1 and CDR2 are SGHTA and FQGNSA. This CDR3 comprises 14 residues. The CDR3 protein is CASSLTRTQETQYF. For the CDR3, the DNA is TGTGCCAGCAGCTTGACTAGAACACAAGAGACCCAGTACTTC.

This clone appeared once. The CDR3 nucleotides are TGTGCCAGAAACAGGGTGAACACTGAAGCTTTCTTT. Amino acids: CARNRVNTEAFF. This sequence joins TRBV27 and TRBJ1-1; D might be TRBD1 (6 bases). The V and J ends lost 9 bases and 0 bases respectively, with 8 bases between them. The CDR3 is 12 residues long. Germline V gene sequence: CDR1 MNHEY, CDR2 SMNVEV (reference sequence).

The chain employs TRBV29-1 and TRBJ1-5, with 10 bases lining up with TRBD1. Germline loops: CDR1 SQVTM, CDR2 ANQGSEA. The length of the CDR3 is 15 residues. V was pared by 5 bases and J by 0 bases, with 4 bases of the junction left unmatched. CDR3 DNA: TGCAGCGTTTCCGGGACAGGGGATAGCAATCAGCCCCAGCATTTT. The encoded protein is CSVSGTGDSNQPQHF.

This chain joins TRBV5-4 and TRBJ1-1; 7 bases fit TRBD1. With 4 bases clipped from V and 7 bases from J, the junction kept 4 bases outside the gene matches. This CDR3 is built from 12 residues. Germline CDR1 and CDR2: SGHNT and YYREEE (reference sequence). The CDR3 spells CASSPGQVEAFF. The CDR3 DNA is TGTGCCAGCAGCCCCGGACAGGTTGAAGCTTTCTTT. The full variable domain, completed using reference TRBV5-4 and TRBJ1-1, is ETGVTQSPTHLIKTRGQQVTLRCSSQSGHNTVSWYQQALGQGPQFIFQYYREEENGRGNFPPRFSGLQFPNYSSELNVNALELDDSALYLCASSPGQVEAFFGQGTRLTVV.

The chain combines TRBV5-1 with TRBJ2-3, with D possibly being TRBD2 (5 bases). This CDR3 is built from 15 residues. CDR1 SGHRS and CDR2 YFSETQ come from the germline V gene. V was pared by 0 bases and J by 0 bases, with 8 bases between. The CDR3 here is CASSLDTGSTDTQYF. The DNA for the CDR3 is TGCGCCAGCAGCTTGGATACGGGGAGCACAGATACGCAGTATTTT.

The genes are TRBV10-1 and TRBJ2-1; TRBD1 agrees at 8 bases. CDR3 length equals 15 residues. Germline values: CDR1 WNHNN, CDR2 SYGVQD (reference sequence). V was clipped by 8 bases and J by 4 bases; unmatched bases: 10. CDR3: CASSPGTGLYNEQFF. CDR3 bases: TGCGCCAGCTCCCCGGGGACAGGTTTATACAATGAGCAGTTCTTC.